This entry lists 16 T cell receptor beta chains sequenced from one sample in a study of T cell repertoires in cytomegalovirus infection. TCRdb re-called the reads with MiXCR, one entry per CDR3 protein. The sample records fewer than 650,000 distinct CDR3 sequences, approximately 40% being singletons. What these receptors recognize is not known. Sequences were derived from cultured PBMCs, sampled from culture after CMV antigen stimulation. The receptors stem from a human donor in good health (CMV status not recorded). Some clones in this sample may be carry-over from other donors' samples.

This chain connects TRBV2 to TRBJ2-1, with a tentative D call TRBD2 (6 bases). Trimming left V 11 bases short and J 6 bases short, with 17 bases between. Germline values: CDR1 SNHLY, CDR2 FYNNEI. The CDR3 runs to 13 residues. CDR3 sequence reads: CAGRDSTLNEQFF. The DNA of the CDR3 is TGTGCCGGCCGGGACTCCACGCTCAATGAGCAGTTCTTC. Full variable domain (rest looked up from reference TRBV2 and TRBJ2-1): EPEVTQTPSHQVTQMGQEVILRCVPISNHLYFYWYRQILGQKVEFLVSFYNNEISEKSEIFDDQFSVERPDGSNFTLKIRSTKLEDSAMYFCAGRDSTLNEQFFGPGTRLTVL.

This clonotype showed up many times. The V gene is TRBV19, the J gene TRBJ2-2; D is perhaps TRBD1 (5 bases). This CDR3 contains 13 residues. The germline V gene encodes CDR1 LNHDA and CDR2 SQIVND (reference sequence). The ends were cut back, 6 bases at V and 5 bases at J, with 10 bases in the middle. The CDR3 is CASSQGGTGELFF. CDR3 DNA sequence: TGTGCCAGTAGCCAGGGTGGGACCGGGGAGCTGTTTTTT. The complete variable domain, with remaining parts taken from reference TRBV19 and TRBJ2-2, reads DGGITQSPKYLFRKEGQNVTLSCEQNLNHDAMYWYRQDPGQGLRLIYYSQIVNDFQKGDIAEGYSVSREKKESFPLTVTSAQKNPTAFYLCASSQGGTGELFFGEGSRLTVL.

This clonotype was observed many times. The gene calls are TRBV7-8 and TRBJ2-6; 9 nucleotides agree with TRBD1. Germline V gene lookup returns CDR1 SGHVS and CDR2 FQNEAQ. The CDR3 loop spans 18 amino acids. V lost 4 bases and J lost 0; bases outside the gene matches: 7. The CDR3 loop reads CASSSHPGQGSGANVLTF. The CDR3, as DNA: TGTGCCAGCAGCTCTCACCCGGGACAGGGCTCTGGGGCCAACGTCCTGACTTTC.

This chain links TRBV5-1 with TRBJ2-5; 7 positions match TRBD1. This CDR3 comprises 14 residues. V lost 1 base, J lost 5 bases, and 5 bases stayed unmatched. Germline CDR1 and CDR2: SGHRS and YFSETQ. CDR3 protein: CASSLQTGTETQYF. The CDR3 DNA sequence: TGCGCCAGCAGCTTGCAGACAGGGACCGAGACCCAGTACTTC.

In its sample, this clonotype was seen a few times. The CDR3 DNA sequence: TGCGCCAGCAGCCAGGGTAGTGGGACGTTCTATGGCTACACCTTC. This codes for CASSQGSGTFYGYTF. The chain uses TRBV4-1 and TRBJ1-2, with D possibly TRBD1 on 5 matching bases. CDR1 is MGHRA, CDR2 YSYEKL, per germline. The V and J ends lost 3 bases and 4 bases respectively, with 15 bases between them. The CDR3 totals 15 residues.

This clonotype was recorded at least ten times. V usage is TRBV7-6 and J usage is TRBJ2-7, with D hard to call. The germline V gene encodes CDR1 SGHVS and CDR2 FNYEAQ. Trimming removed 4 bases from V and 2 bases from J, with 9 bases in between. CDR3 length: 13 residues. This CDR3 is CASSYGSAYEQYF. For the CDR3, the DNA is TGTGCCAGCAGCTACGGTTCAGCCTACGAGCAGTACTTC.

The table lists this clonotype with many counts. This chain joins TRBV7-2 and TRBJ1-1; D is unresolved. V was cut by 1 base and J by 4 bases, with 7 bases left in between. The CDR3 runs to 13 residues. Germline V gives CDR1 SGHTA, CDR2 FQGNSA. The CDR3 DNA is TGTGCCAGCAGCTTAGTGGAGGGCACTGAAGCTTTCTTT. It codes for CASSLVEGTEAFF.

The chain uses TRBV12-3 or TRBV12-4 and TRBJ2-3; 7 positions match TRBD2. V was clipped by 8 bases and J by 6 bases; unmatched bases: 2. This CDR3 spans 11 amino acids. This CDR3 reads CASQAGDTQYF. CDR3 sequence (DNA): TGTGCCAGCCAAGCGGGGGATACGCAGTATTTT.

The CDR3 sequence: CSARLPGSYGGELFF. CDR3 sequence (DNA): TGCAGTGCTAGACTACCAGGGTCCTACGGCGGGGAGCTGTTTTTT. V gene TRBV20-1 combines with J gene TRBJ2-2; maybe TRBD1 (5 bases). CDR1 DFQATT and CDR2 SNEGSKA come from the germline V gene (reference sequence). The CDR3 is made up of 15 amino acids. V lost 2 bases and J 7 bases, leaving 17 bases between the germline ends.

The sample holds a few counts of this clonotype. The chain has TRBV27 and TRBJ2-1; 7 bases are shared with TRBD1. Germline V gene lookup returns CDR1 MNHEY and CDR2 SMNVEV (reference sequence). V lost 2 bases, J lost 4 bases, and 5 bases stayed unmatched. The CDR3 extends over 15 amino acids. The DNA of the CDR3 is TGTGCCAGCAGTTTAACAGGGGCTGTGTACAATGAGCAGTTCTTC. Its translation is CASSLTGAVYNEQFF.

Worth noting for this clonotype: The germline gene is not matched at one end of the junction; a read error may be the cause. The genes are TRBV6-1 and TRBJ1-1; D uncertain. The germline gives CDR1 MNHNS, CDR2 SASEGT. This CDR3 spans 14 amino acids. The CDR3 region has the DNA TGTGCCAGCAGGGAAGGCCCGGGGAACACTGAAGCTTTCTTT. Protein sequence: CASREGPGNTEAFF.

This clonotype has only a few counts. The CDR3 loop is CASSLEHSRPRDTEAFF. The CDR3 region has the DNA TGCGCCAGCAGCTTGGAACACAGCCGTCCGAGGGACACTGAAGCTTTCTTT. This rearrangement joins TRBV5-1 to TRBJ1-1; D is unresolved. V shed 0 bases and J shed 3 bases, with 18 bases lying between them. CDR3 length: 17 residues. Per the germline V gene, CDR1 is SGHRS and CDR2 is YFSETQ.

This clonotype was found a few times. The CDR3 loop reads CASSFFEDTQYF. DNA of the CDR3: TGTGCCAGCAGCTTCTTCGAAGATACGCAGTATTTT. The chain employs TRBV7-6 and TRBJ2-3; the D is unclear. Germline assignment: CDR1 SGHVS and CDR2 FNYEAQ. CDR3 size: 12 residues. The V end lost 3 bases, the J end lost 5 bases, and 6 bases lay between the germline ends.

This clonotype was observed a single time. V is TRBV5-4 and J is TRBJ2-3; 8 bases fit TRBD1. The J segment lost 1 base and the V segment lost 3 bases, leaving 7 bases of the junction unmatched. The CDR3 covers 16 residues. The germline CDR1 and CDR2 sequences are SGHNT and YYREEE (reference sequence). This CDR3 is CASSSWTGMGTDTQYF. The DNA for the CDR3 is TGTGCCAGCAGCTCCTGGACAGGGATGGGCACAGATACGCAGTATTTT.

The chain combines TRBV6-5 with TRBJ1-2; the D gene is possibly TRBD1 (5 bases). The CDR3 has 17 amino acids. From germline, CDR1 is MNHEY and CDR2 SVGAGI. Trimming shortened V by 0 bases and J by 1 base, and 15 bases separated the two germline ends. The CDR3 here is CASSYSIEGPDNYGYTF. DNA for the CDR3: TGTGCCAGCAGTTACTCGATAGAGGGGCCCGATAACTATGGCTACACCTTC.

This clonotype was counted a few times. The chain has TRBV7-2 and TRBJ1-2, with no clear D. Germline CDR1 SGHTA, CDR2 FQGNSA. V gave up 6 bases and J gave up 4 bases, with 12 bases separating them. CDR3 length: 13 amino acids. CDR3 residues: CASRFDEGYGYTF. CDR3 nucleotide sequence: TGTGCCAGCAGGTTCGACGAGGGCTATGGCTACACCTTC.